Below, 2 T cell receptor beta chains from the same sample are listed, as sequenced in a study of shared clonotypes between healthy human individuals. Assay used: immunoSEQ multiplex PCR; TCRdb lists only in-frame clones, some missing. The table lists some 900,000 clones, about three quarters of them singletons. Input material: memory CD4+ T cells sorted from blood. Subset here: CD45RA-negative fraction. The receptors come from a man between 18 and 35 years old in good health.

The CDR3, as DNA: TGCAGCGTTATGGGGGGCAGGAGGGGCCAAGAGACCCAGTACTTC. Translated: CSVMGGRRGQETQYF. The chain links TRBV29-1 to TRBJ2-5; either TRBD1 or TRBD2 may supply D (6 bases each). Germline CDR1 is SQVTM and CDR2 is ANQGSEA. This CDR3 contains 15 residues. V was clipped by 5 bases and J by 1 base, with 17 bases between them.

This chain connects TRBV11-2 to TRBJ2-7, with D possibly matching TRBD1 (5 bases). Deletions cut 2 bases from V and 5 bases from J, with 13 bases between. Germline lookup yields CDR1 SGHAT and CDR2 FQNNGV. The CDR3 consists of 14 residues. This chain's CDR3 is CASSLTQGVHEQYF. The DNA for the CDR3 is TGTGCCAGCAGCTTAACCCAGGGTGTCCACGAGCAGTACTTC.